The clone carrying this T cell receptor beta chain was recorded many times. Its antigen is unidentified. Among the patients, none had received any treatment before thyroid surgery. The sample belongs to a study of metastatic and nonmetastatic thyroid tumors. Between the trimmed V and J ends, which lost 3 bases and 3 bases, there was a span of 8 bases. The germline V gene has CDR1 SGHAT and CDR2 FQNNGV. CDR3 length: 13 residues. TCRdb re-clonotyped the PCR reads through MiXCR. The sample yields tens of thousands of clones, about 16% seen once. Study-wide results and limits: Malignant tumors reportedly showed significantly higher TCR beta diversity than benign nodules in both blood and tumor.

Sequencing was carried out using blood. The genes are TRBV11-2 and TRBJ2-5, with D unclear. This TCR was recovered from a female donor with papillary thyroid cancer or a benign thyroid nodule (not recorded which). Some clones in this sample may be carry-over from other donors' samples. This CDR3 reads CASSLRREETQYF. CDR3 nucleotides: TGTGCCAGCAGCTTGAGGAGAGAAGAGACCCAGTACTTC.